Listed here are 31 T cell receptor beta chains from one sample, sequenced in a study of neurological immune-mediated disorders. TCRdb re-called the 5' RACE reads through MiXCR, storing one row per CDR3 protein. The table lists fewer than 85,000 distinct CDR3 sequences, about 4% of them singletons, with less than 7.5% in the top ten. Indicated time point: longitudinal time-point 3. Source material: PBMCs. Receptors originate from a woman aged 60-75 years with multiple sclerosis.

This clonotype has ten or more counts. The CDR3 region has the DNA TGTGCCAGCAGCCAAGATCGCAGGGTTAGGAACACTGAAGCTTTCTTT. This codes for CASSQDRRVRNTEAFF. This chain uses TRBV3-1 with TRBJ1-1, with D possibly being TRBD1 (5 bases). CDR3 length equals 16 residues. The ends were cut back, 0 bases at V and 1 base at J, with 12 bases in the middle. Per the germline V gene, CDR1 is LGHDT and CDR2 is YNNKEL (reference sequence).

This clonotype was recorded at least ten times. This chain connects TRBV20-1 to TRBJ2-1; 11 bases agree with TRBD2. CDR3 size: 15 residues. CDR1 and CDR2 from the germline V gene are DFQATT and SNEGSKA (reference sequence). The trim removed 4 bases at V and 6 bases at J, leaving 8 bases unmatched. This CDR3 is CSATRLAGPSNEQFF. CDR3 nucleotide sequence: TGCAGTGCTACCCGACTAGCGGGGCCGTCCAATGAGCAGTTCTTC.

This clonotype was recorded a few times. This sequence may be a read error, since a much larger clone differs from it by one base. The chain combines TRBV6-6 with TRBJ1-1; possible D gene TRBD1, 5 bases. The CDR3 spans 14 residues. Trimming took off 0 bases at V and 4 bases at J, with 9 bases between the two ends. Germline assignment: CDR1 MNHNY and CDR2 SVGAGI (reference sequence). The CDR3 coding sequence is TGTGCCAGCAGTTACTCCGGGGGGAGCACTGAAGCTTTCTTT. It specifies CASSYSGGSTEAFF.

This clonotype was recorded many times. V is TRBV7-8 and J is TRBJ1-2; the D gene is possibly TRBD1 (5 bases). Germline CDR1 SGHVS, CDR2 FQNEAQ. Trimming shortened V by 5 bases and J by 3 bases, and 16 bases separated the two germline ends. The CDR3 runs 15 residues. The CDR3 bases are TGTGCCAGCAGCCCCGGCGGGACTGGGGACTATGGCTACACCTTC. Translating it yields CASSPGGTGDYGYTF.

At least ten counts were recorded for this clonotype. The chain employs TRBV18 and TRBJ1-4, with D maybe TRBD1 (6 bases). Germline values: CDR1 KGHSH, CDR2 LQKENI. V was trimmed by 4 bases and J by 6 bases, leaving 12 bases between them. This CDR3 comprises 14 residues. CDR3 sequence: CASSLGGADEKLFF. The CDR3 nucleotides read TGTGCCAGCTCACTCGGGGGCGCCGATGAAAAACTGTTTTTT. The full variable domain, its missing parts supplied by reference TRBV18 and TRBJ1-4, is NAGVMQNPRHLVRRRGQEARLRCSPMKGHSHVYWYRQLPEEGLKFMVYLQKENIIDESGMPKERFSAEFPKEGPSILRIQQVVRGDSAAYFCASSLGGADEKLFFGSGTQLSVL.

This clonotype was counted at least ten times. The chain carries TRBV14 and TRBJ2-2; D gene uncertain. This CDR3 comprises 14 residues. The V end lost 5 bases, the J end lost 6 bases, and 13 bases lay between the germline ends. Germline V gene sequence: CDR1 SGHDN, CDR2 FVKESK. The CDR3 DNA reads TGTGCCAGCAGCGCTGTCGCTGGGCCCGGGGAGCTGTTTTTT. It translates to CASSAVAGPGELFF.

This clonotype has a count of ten or more. The chain joins TRBV20-1 to TRBJ2-5, with 12 bases that match TRBD2. V trimming: 2 bases; J trimming: 2 bases; junction bases outside the gene matches: 6. CDR1 is DFQATT, CDR2 SNEGSKA, per germline (reference sequence). The CDR3 is made up of 16 amino acids. The CDR3 sequence is CSARTLAGGRQETQYF. CDR3 DNA sequence: TGCAGTGCTAGAACGCTAGCGGGGGGGCGGCAAGAGACCCAGTACTTC.

This clonotype was recorded at least ten times. The chain recombines TRBV7-9 with TRBJ2-1; D possibly corresponds to TRBD2 (7 bases). The germline V gene has CDR1 SEHNR and CDR2 FQNEAQ (reference sequence). This CDR3 has 16 residues. V gave up 5 bases and J gave up 4 bases, with 18 bases separating them. The CDR3 DNA follows: TGTGCCAGCAGCATAAAGAGCGGGACAAGTTACAATGAGCAGTTCTTC. Its translation: CASSIKSGTSYNEQFF.

This clonotype has at least ten counts. This chain joins TRBV7-2 and TRBJ1-5; 11 nucleotides match TRBD1. With V trimmed by 1 base and J by 2 bases, 10 bases remained unmatched. The CDR3 is 19 residues long. CDR1 is SGHTA, CDR2 FQGNSA, per germline. The CDR3 loop is CASSLEIGGTGGGNQPQHF. The CDR3 nucleotides are TGTGCCAGCAGCTTAGAGATTGGGGGGACAGGGGGAGGCAATCAGCCCCAGCATTTT.

With regard to this clonotype: This may arise from a read error, as a much more abundant clone is one base away. Here the CDR3 reads CSASLVVIDSNQPQHF. CDR3 coding DNA: TGCAGTGCTAGTCTGGTGGTTATCGATAGCAATCAGCCCCAGCATTTT. J is TRBJ1-5 and V is TRBV20-1; D gene uncertain. From germline, CDR1 is DFQATT and CDR2 SNEGSKA (reference sequence). V was cut by 3 bases and J by 0 bases, with 15 bases left in between. The CDR3 sequence is 16 residues long.

This clonotype was found many times. The chain combines TRBV5-6 with TRBJ1-1, with TRBD1 as a possible D gene (6 bases). Germline CDR1 SGHDT, CDR2 YYEEEE. The CDR3 has 15 residues. V was pared by 4 bases and J by 1 base, with 14 bases between. As DNA, the CDR3 is TGTGCCAGCAGCGCGCAGGGGATATCGAACACTGAAGCTTTCTTT. Amino acids: CASSAQGISNTEAFF.

Many counts were recorded for this clonotype. The chain recombines TRBV27 with TRBJ1-1; possible D gene TRBD1, 6 bases. The CDR3 sequence is 14 residues long. V gave up 6 bases and J gave up 6 bases, with 17 bases separating them. Per the germline V gene, CDR1 is MNHEY and CDR2 is SMNVEV (reference sequence). The CDR3 here is CASRLSGGASEAFF. CDR3 nucleotides: TGTGCCAGCAGGTTGAGTGGGGGGGCATCTGAAGCTTTCTTT.

Ten or more counts support this clonotype. This rearrangement joins TRBV6-6 to TRBJ1-2; unclear D gene. The ends were cut back, 5 bases at V and 2 bases at J, with 12 bases in the middle. Germline-derived CDR1 and CDR2 are MNHNY and SVGAGI (reference sequence). The CDR3 runs to 14 residues. The CDR3 sequence is CASSTTGGNYGYTF. As DNA, the CDR3 is TGTGCCAGCAGTACGACGGGAGGAAACTATGGCTACACCTTC.

At least ten counts were recorded for this clonotype. CDR3 sequence (DNA): TGCAGTGCCCGACAGGGGGTAGAACAGCCCCAGCATTTT. Protein sequence: CSARQGVEQPQHF. This chain links TRBV20-1 with TRBJ1-5; TRBD1 matches at 9 bases. Germline V gene data show CDR1 as DFQATT and CDR2 as SNEGSKA (reference sequence). The CDR3 is made up of 13 amino acids. V lost 6 bases and J lost 7; bases outside the gene matches: 7.

This clonotype has a count of ten or more. This chain connects TRBV10-2 to TRBJ2-1; TRBD2 matches 7 bases. Germline assignment: CDR1 WSHSY and CDR2 SAAADI. V lost 8 bases, J lost 5 bases, and 9 bases stayed unmatched. This CDR3 spans 14 amino acids. The CDR3 loop reads CASQRSGTDNEQFF. The DNA of the CDR3 is TGCGCCAGCCAGAGAAGCGGGACTGACAATGAGCAGTTCTTC.

This clonotype turned up a few times. V usage is TRBV7-8 and J usage is TRBJ1-3; unclear D gene. This CDR3 is 18 amino acids long. Trimming shortened V by 4 bases and J by 0 bases, and 19 bases separated the two germline ends. From germline, CDR1 is SGHVS and CDR2 FQNEAQ. The CDR3 loop is CASSSYTGPKSSGNTIYF. In DNA form, the CDR3 reads TGTGCCAGCAGCTCATACACCGGGCCAAAAAGCTCTGGAAACACCATATATTTT. Full variable domain (rest looked up from reference TRBV7-8 and TRBJ1-3): GAGVSQSPRYKVAKRGQDVALRCDPISGHVSLFWYQQALGQGPEFLTYFQNEAQLDKSGLPSDRFFAERPEGSVSTLKIQRTQQEDSAVYLCASSSYTGPKSSGNTIYFGEGSWLTVV.

This clonotype was picked up many times. The rearrangement uses TRBV11-2 and TRBJ2-2; D possibly corresponds to TRBD1 (5 bases). The CDR3 covers 14 residues. The V gene lost 5 bases and the J gene lost 5 bases, with 12 bases spanning the gap. Per the germline V gene, CDR1 is SGHAT and CDR2 is FQNNGV. CDR3 sequence: CASSPLPGTGELFF. The CDR3 DNA follows: TGTGCCAGCAGCCCGCTTCCAGGGACCGGGGAGCTGTTTTTT.

This chain connects TRBV19 to TRBJ2-2; 12 positions agree with TRBD1. The germline gives CDR1 LNHDA, CDR2 SQIVND (reference sequence). V lost 5 bases to trimming and J lost 7 bases; unmatched junction nucleotides: 5. This CDR3 is built from 15 residues. This chain's CDR3 is CASSLGTGGNGELFF. CDR3 DNA: TGTGCCAGTAGTTTGGGGACAGGGGGCAACGGGGAGCTGTTTTTT.

This clonotype was observed at least ten times. The CDR3 reads CASSEGQGWVNQPQHF. The CDR3, as DNA: TGTGCCAGCAGTGAAGGACAGGGGTGGGTTAATCAGCCCCAGCATTTT. The J gene is TRBJ1-5, the V gene TRBV6-1; TRBD1 matches 8 bases. The CDR3 sequence is 16 residues long. Losses at the gene ends were 1 base for V and 4 bases for J; bases not matched to a gene: 6. The germline V gene encodes CDR1 MNHNS and CDR2 SASEGT.

This clonotype was seen ten or more times. The chain recombines TRBV20-1 with TRBJ1-3; no clear D gene. V lost 3 bases to trimming and J lost 4 bases, with 13 bases between them. The CDR3 length is 14 residues. The germline CDR1 and CDR2 sequences are DFQATT and SNEGSKA (reference sequence). The CDR3 sequence: CSASQEVVGNTIYF. CDR3 nucleotide sequence: TGCAGTGCTAGTCAGGAAGTTGTAGGAAACACCATATATTTT.

This clonotype has ten or more counts. The chain combines TRBV5-1 with TRBJ2-3; D tentatively reads TRBD1 or TRBD2 (6 bases each). The CDR3 runs 15 residues. Trimming removed 0 bases at V and 5 bases at J, with 13 bases between. Germline assignment: CDR1 SGHRS and CDR2 YFSETQ. The CDR3 coding sequence is TGCGCCAGCAGCTTGGGGGGGGCCGGAGGAGATACGCAGTATTTT. Its protein product is CASSLGGAGGDTQYF.

This clonotype was counted at least ten times. This chain connects TRBV6-1 to TRBJ2-1, with D uncertain. CDR3 length equals 11 residues. Germline CDR1 MNHNS, CDR2 SASEGT. Trimming took off 6 bases at V and 9 bases at J, with 9 bases between the two ends. The CDR3 DNA reads as TGTGCCAGCAGAGGAAGCATTGAGCAGTTCTTC. Protein product: CASRGSIEQFF.

In its sample, this clonotype was seen many times. This sequence joins TRBV5-1 and TRBJ2-7; D gene unclear. CDR1 and CDR2 from the germline V gene are SGHRS and YFSETQ. Trimming pared 4 bases from V and 2 bases from J, leaving 10 bases between. CDR3 length: 13 amino acids. CDR3 region: CASSTPSPYEQYF. CDR3 coding DNA: TGCGCCAGCAGCACTCCCTCACCCTACGAGCAGTACTTC.

This clonotype was counted between two and nine times. The rearrangement joins TRBV19 to TRBJ2-1; a possible D gene is TRBD1 (7 bases). Between the trimmed V and J ends, which lost 4 bases and 9 bases, there was a span of 13 bases. This CDR3 has 13 residues. Germline CDR1 reads LNHDA; CDR2 reads SQIVND (reference sequence). The CDR3 here is CASSTNQGGEQFF. CDR3 sequence (DNA): TGTGCCAGTAGTACCAACCAGGGGGGTGAGCAGTTCTTC. Filled out from reference TRBV19 and TRBJ2-1, the complete variable domain reads DGGITQSPKYLFRKEGQNVTLSCEQNLNHDAMYWYRQDPGQGLRLIYYSQIVNDFQKGDIAEGYSVSREKKESFPLTVTSAQKNPTAFYLCASSTNQGGEQFFGPGTRLTVL.

In this sample, this clonotype turned up many times. This chain joins TRBV15 and TRBJ1-4, with 7 nucleotides matching TRBD1. CDR1 is LNHNV and CDR2 is YYDKDF in the germline V gene (reference sequence). This CDR3 contains 14 residues. The V and J ends lost 5 bases and 9 bases, in that order; junction bases with no gene match: 9. As DNA, the CDR3 is TGTGCCACCAGCCCCGACAGGGTGGGGAAAAAACTGTTTTTT. This codes for CATSPDRVGKKLFF.

Many counts were recorded for this clonotype. The gene calls are TRBV10-2 and TRBJ2-3; D is perhaps TRBD2 (6 bases). Trimming took off 7 bases at V and 5 bases at J, with 16 bases between the two ends. The CDR3 consists of 14 residues. In germline, CDR1 is WSHSY, CDR2 SAAADI. The CDR3 here is CASTAAGRVDTQYF. The CDR3 region has the DNA TGCGCCAGCACCGCGGCGGGGCGGGTAGATACGCAGTATTTT.

This clonotype was found many times. J is TRBJ2-2 and V is TRBV20-1; 8 bases are shared with TRBD1. The germline V gene encodes CDR1 DFQATT and CDR2 SNEGSKA (reference sequence). This CDR3 contains 20 residues. The junction had 19 bases not matched to a gene; V was cut back by 3 bases and J by 1 base. CDR3 coding DNA: TGCAGTGCTAGGGATTCGTTTGGACAGGGTGGAAAGGGGAACACCGGGGAGCTGTTTTTT. It is translated as CSARDSFGQGGKGNTGELFF.

This clonotype was counted many times. This chain connects TRBV20-1 to TRBJ1-4; TRBD1 aligns across 8 bases. Unmatched junction bases numbered 13, after V lost 1 base and J lost 15 bases. Germline V gene sequence: CDR1 DFQATT, CDR2 SNEGSKA (reference sequence). There are 14 residues in the CDR3. In DNA form, the CDR3 reads TGCAGTGCTAGAGTCGACAGGGGCCCCTCGGGATTGTTTTTT. Translation: CSARVDRGPSGLFF.

This clonotype was recorded many times. This chain joins TRBV7-2 and TRBJ1-1; D gene unclear. V lost 2 bases, J lost 10 bases, and 14 bases lay in between. CDR3 size: 13 residues. Germline values: CDR1 SGHTA, CDR2 FQGNSA. This CDR3 is CASSLTLQGGAFF. CDR3 nucleotides: TGTGCCAGCAGCTTAACCCTACAAGGTGGAGCTTTCTTT.

This clonotype was seen at least ten times. The CDR3 DNA is TGTGCCAGCAGCCCCGGGTTCAACTATGGCTACACCTTC. It codes for CASSPGFNYGYTF. V is TRBV7-8 and J is TRBJ1-2; D unresolved. Germline CDR1 reads SGHVS; CDR2 reads FQNEAQ. The CDR3 is 13 amino acids. The V end was cut by 5 bases, the J end by 2 bases, with 9 bases between.

The table lists this clonotype with many counts. The chain links TRBV4-1 to TRBJ1-2, with D perhaps matching TRBD1 (5 bases). Trimming removed 1 base from V and 4 bases from J, with 13 bases in between. The CDR3 has 15 amino acids. CDR1 is MGHRA, CDR2 YSYEKL, per germline. The CDR3 nucleotides are TGCGCCAGCAGCCAAGCGGCAGGGACTGGCTATGGCTACACCTTC. Its translation is CASSQAAGTGYGYTF.